This T cell receptor (beta chain) originates from a study of shared clonotypes between healthy human individuals (dated by TCRdb to the early 2020s). The study in broad terms: The cohort comprised a couple of women and a few men aged 18 to 49 years. To estimate repertoire size and how much clonotypes are shared between individuals, the study performed deep sequencing of blood TCR repertoires from a few healthy adults. To increase sequencing depth and limit assay-specific biases, TCR repertoire library preparation and sequencing were carried out by different laboratories using diverse techniques. Each donor's leukapheresis produced roughly between roughly 0.85 and 10 billion PBMCs. For each donor, CD4 naive and CD4 memory were each run on three plates, CD8 naive on two plates, and CD8 memory on one plate. The study at large found these results: Compared with non-shared clonotypes, the clonotypes found in all four sorted-subset donors had higher generation probabilities. The small number of donors limited the genetic and exposure-history diversity represented. Sampling was restricted to blood, and TCR repertoires in tissue are likely to differ from TCR repertoires in blood. Roughly 5% of naive CD4, roughly 3.6% of naive CD8, 2% to 2.5% of memory CD4, and 0.35% to 0.4% of memory CD8 clonotypes were shared across several donors. Naive subsets generally had larger estimated clonotype richness than memory subsets did. Even with the large sequencing depth, rarefaction of the sorted-subset datasets indicated that sequencing was incomplete. Pairwise subsampling led to the expectation that sequencing depth would affect the degree of clonotype sharing among donors.

Regarding this clone: The specificity of this receptor is unknown. No base quality values were provided; no much bigger clone lies one nucleotide off.

The CDR3, cysteine through phenylalanine, is 14 amino acids long. Only the CDR3 region is kept as DNA, spanning 42 bases read in frame from base 1. The CDR1 and CDR2 encoded by the germline V gene are MGHRA and YSYEKL. Between the V and J ends, shortened by 8 bases and 0 bases respectively, the junction contains 13 bases. CD8 naive samples were obtained by positive selection for CCR7 among CD45RO-negative cells, yielding a CD45RA+CCR7+ population from which TemRA cells were excluded. Donors were healthy HIV-negative adults with no recently reported acute infections or vaccinations. Only Caucasian adults living in Nashville, Tennessee, USA were represented among the donors. Blood was collected by leukapheresis, and PBMCs were isolated by Ficoll-Histopaque density gradient centrifugation and then cryopreserved in liquid nitrogen vapor phase. Analytical flow cytometry was used to check the purity and quantity of each magnetically sorted T cell population. Genomic DNA was isolated from every sorted fraction and measured by UV absorbance on a Nanodrop 2000c.

Using the deep immunoSEQ assay, multiplex PCR amplified TCR CDR3 regions from genomic DNA. For each cell subset, the extracted genomic DNA was distributed evenly across all wells of several immunoSEQ 96-well plates, and each plate served as one replicate. Each replicate PCR for sorted subsets received about 220 ng genomic DNA, equal to roughly 30,000 T cell genomes. The purified libraries were quantified using a Qubit 3.0 fluorometer, sized with a Bioanalyzer 2100, and then quantified again using the KAPA Library Quantification kit. Each immunoSEQ 96-well plate was sequenced on its own single-read 150-cycle Illumina NextSeq 550 flow cell. Per the original workflow: The immunoSEQ output contained only junctional sequences without quality scores, so filtering could not match that applied to full-length reads. Sequences were annotated with PyIR, a Python wrapper for IgBLAST v1.9, using IMGT germline references to assign V/J genes and CDR3. Reads were removed for weak V/J assignments (E-value above 1e-6), missing CDR3, stop codons, out-of-frame junctions, or ambiguous translated residues. A V3J clonotype was defined by an identical inferred V gene, J gene, and CDR3 amino acid sequence. The percentage overlap between two repertoires was calculated by dividing the number of shared unique clonotypes by the size of the smaller repertoire. Richness of each repertoire was evaluated using RTK rarefaction, the Chao1 estimator, and Recon v2.1 estimates of unobserved clonotypes. Generation probabilities were computed with OLGA for all TCRbeta clonotypes obtained by the gDNA method from several donors. This immuneACCESS table, as held by TCRdb, lists in-frame sequences with V and J called but not all clones. Of the missing ones, under half trace to an unresolved V gene in checked studies; the others have no known cause. The DNA was the basis for D and trimming; V, J and clone size are from that table. The sample table shows under 700,000 clones, and approximately 95% are seen once. About 0.11% of the sample is in the top ten clones.

Sequencing input: naive CD8+ T cells sorted from blood. Explained via the paper, the cell subset or site label denotes: CD45RA+CCR7+. The rearrangement combines TRBV4-1 with TRBJ1-1; the D gene is possibly TRBD1, with 6 bases matching. The source of this sequence is a woman under 40 in good health. Read as DNA, the sequence is TGCGCCAGCCTAGCCGACAGGCTGAACACTGAAGCTTTCTTT. Its coded protein is CASLADRLNTEAFF.